Shown below are 27 T cell receptor beta chains from a single sample sequenced in a study of T cell responses to AZD1222 COVID-19 vaccine. The table came from immunoSEQ multiplex PCR; TCRdb's copy has only in-frame clones and leaves some out. The repertoire has about 93,000 clones, under 90% of them found once; the top ten carry roughly 2.8%. The input for sequencing was peripheral blood, taken on day 0 of MenACWY control vaccination. The origin of the receptors is an adult in good health.

This clone was found a few times. V usage is TRBV7-9 and J usage is TRBJ1-1; possibly TRBD1 for D (6 bases). There are 14 residues in the CDR3. V was cut by 3 bases and J by 2 bases, with 10 bases left in between. Germline V gene lookup returns CDR1 SEHNR and CDR2 FQNEAQ (reference sequence). CDR3 DNA: TGTGCCAGCAGCTTTGGGACACCAAACACTGAAGCTTTCTTT. This codes for CASSFGTPNTEAFF.

The chain links TRBV9 to TRBJ2-5; D is unresolved. The CDR3 has 15 residues. CDR1 and CDR2 (germline): SGDLS, YYNGEE. V was clipped by 3 bases and J by 1 base, with 13 bases between them. Here the CDR3 DNA reads TGTGCCAGCAGCGGAGAATTGGGCCTCCAAGAGACCCAGTACTTC. Amino acids: CASSGELGLQETQYF.

The chain uses TRBV9 and TRBJ1-1; D uncertain. The CDR3 is made up of 13 amino acids. With 0 bases removed from V and 2 bases from J, the gap between germline ends came to 5 bases. CDR1 and CDR2 from the germline V gene are SGDLS and YYNGEE. CDR3 residues: CASSVGSNTEAFF. The CDR3 DNA reads TGTGCCAGCAGCGTAGGCAGTAACACTGAAGCTTTCTTT.

This chain connects TRBV2 to TRBJ1-1; possible D gene TRBD1, 6 bases. CDR3 size: 13 residues. Germline V gene data show CDR1 as SNHLY and CDR2 as FYNNEI. The V end lost 9 bases, the J end lost 6 bases, and 17 bases lay between the germline ends. The CDR3 loop is CASTTPDSPEAFF. In DNA form, the CDR3 reads TGTGCCAGTACAACCCCGGACAGCCCTGAAGCTTTCTTT.

The chain carries TRBV2 and TRBJ2-7; D perhaps matches TRBD2 (5 bases). Trimming shortened V by 7 bases and J by 0 bases, and 10 bases separated the two germline ends. The CDR3 contains 13 residues. The V gene's germline CDR1 is SNHLY and CDR2 FYNNEI. The CDR3 spells CASKSGSSYEQYF. CDR3 nucleotides: TGTGCCAGCAAAAGCGGTAGCTCCTACGAGCAGTACTTC. Combining the CDR3 with reference TRBV2 and TRBJ2-7 gives the whole variable domain EPEVTQTPSHQVTQMGQEVILRCVPISNHLYFYWYRQILGQKVEFLVSFYNNEISEKSEIFDDQFSVERPDGSNFTLKIRSTKLEDSAMYFCASKSGSSYEQYFGPGTRLTVT.

Ten or more counts support this clone. The V gene is TRBV7-2, the J gene TRBJ2-5; TRBD2 might be the D (5 bases). CDR1 is SGHTA, CDR2 FQGNSA, per germline. Between the trimmed V and J ends, which lost 5 bases and 9 bases, there was a span of 22 bases. This CDR3 comprises 15 residues. Here the CDR3 reads CASSVSSVHGVSQYF. In nucleotides, the CDR3 is TGTGCCAGCAGCGTCAGCTCCGTGCACGGGGTGTCCCAGTACTTC.

The sample holds one count of this clone. This rearrangement joins TRBV10-3 to TRBJ1-2; D gene unclear. The CDR3 extends over 16 amino acids. The V end lost 0 bases, the J end lost 8 bases, and 19 bases lay between the germline ends. Germline CDR1 ENHRY, CDR2 SYGVKD. For the CDR3, the DNA is TGTGCCATCAGTGAGTCGGGAATCCCCCGGAGCTACGGCTACACCTTC. This codes for CAISESGIPRSYGYTF.

The chain has TRBV7-9 and TRBJ2-2; D not resolved. Germline-derived CDR1 and CDR2 are SEHNR and FQNEAQ (reference sequence). Trimming shortened V by 1 base and J by 3 bases, and 9 bases separated the two germline ends. The CDR3 totals 15 residues. The CDR3 DNA sequence: TGTGCCAGCAGCTTAGGAGGTGGACACACCGGGGAGCTGTTTTTT. It is translated as CASSLGGGHTGELFF.

A note on this clone: The junction departs from the called germline gene at one end, perhaps through a read error. V usage is TRBV12-3 or TRBV12-4 and J usage is TRBJ2-7; 9 bases align to TRBD1. This CDR3 is built from 13 residues. The CDR3 coding sequence is TGTGCCAGCAGTTTAAAATCGCCGGGACAGGGTCACTTC. This translates into CASSLKSPGQGHF.

V and J are TRBV12-3 or TRBV12-4 and TRBJ1-1; D is unresolved. The CDR3 totals 10 residues. V shed 4 bases and J shed 6 bases, with 3 bases lying between them. The CDR3 DNA reads TGTGCCAGCAGTTGGCCTGAAGCTTTCTTT. The encoded protein is CASSWPEAFF.

This chain connects TRBV4-1 to TRBJ1-2; 8 bases are a match to TRBD1. V dropped 4 bases and J dropped 7; count of bases not matched to a gene: 11. CDR3 length: 15 amino acids. Germline V gives CDR1 MGHRA, CDR2 YSYEKL. In DNA, the CDR3 is TGCGCCAGCAGCCTTACCGGGACAGGTGATTTTGGCTACACCTTC. Translated: CASSLTGTGDFGYTF.

This rearrangement joins TRBV6-2 or TRBV6-3 to TRBJ1-6; TRBD1 matches 10 bases. Germline CDR1 MNHEY, CDR2 SVGEGT. The CDR3 is made up of 14 amino acids. J lost 10 bases, V lost 6 bases, and 6 bases had no gene match. The CDR3 spells CASSWDRGVSPLHF. In DNA form, the CDR3 reads TGTGCCAGCAGCTGGGACAGGGGAGTCTCACCCCTCCACTTT.

The CDR3 DNA sequence: TGTGCCAGCAGTTTTAGCGGGGGGGCGGCCGGGGAGCTGTTTTTT. Amino acids: CASSFSGGAAGELFF. The J gene is TRBJ2-2, the V gene TRBV28; 11 bases line up with TRBD2. The CDR3 is 15 amino acids. The V segment lost 3 bases and the J segment 6 bases; nucleotides outside the gene matches: 3. Germline V lookup: CDR1 MDHEN, CDR2 SYDVKM.

V is TRBV5-1 and J is TRBJ2-7, with D possibly called TRBD1 or TRBD2 (6 bases each). CDR3 size: 14 residues. Germline CDR1 reads SGHRS; CDR2 reads YFSETQ. V shed 4 bases and J shed 0 bases, with 11 bases lying between them. The CDR3 spells CASSPEGHSYEQYF. The CDR3, as DNA: TGCGCCAGCAGCCCGGAGGGACACTCCTACGAGCAGTACTTC.

The CDR3 reads CASSQAGNTEAFF. In DNA form, the CDR3 reads TGCGCCAGCAGCCAGGCGGGGAACACTGAAGCTTTCTTT. The V and J genes are TRBV5-1 and TRBJ1-1; no definite D call. Germline CDR1 SGHRS, CDR2 YFSETQ. V gave up 4 bases and J gave up 1 base, with 8 bases separating them. The CDR3 runs 13 residues.

V usage is TRBV5-4 and J usage is TRBJ2-7; tentative D call: TRBD1 (6 bases). Germline V gene lookup returns CDR1 SGHNT and CDR2 YYREEE (reference sequence). This CDR3 has 15 amino acids. Trimming removed 3 bases at V and 4 bases at J, with 17 bases between. The CDR3 loop is CASSSAGQGTYEQYF. In DNA, the CDR3 is TGTGCCAGCAGCTCTGCGGGTCAGGGGACGTACGAGCAGTACTTC.

The J gene is TRBJ2-7, the V gene TRBV6-5, with 7 bases matching TRBD2. The CDR3 loop spans 14 amino acids. Germline V gene lookup returns CDR1 MNHEY and CDR2 SVGAGI. With 1 base clipped from V and 5 bases from J, the junction kept 5 bases outside the gene matches. The CDR3 DNA is TGTGCCAGCAGTTACTTGGGGGGGGTAGACGAGCAGTACTTC. This encodes CASSYLGGVDEQYF.

The chain joins TRBV9 to TRBJ1-4; TRBD1 matches 11 bases. J gave up 5 bases and V 4 bases, and 4 bases lay outside the gene matches. The CDR3 totals 15 residues. CDR1 and CDR2 (germline): SGDLS, YYNGEE. CDR3 nucleotide sequence: TGTGCCAGCAGCTTCGGACAGGGGGCAAATGAAAAACTGTTTTTT. It encodes CASSFGQGANEKLFF.

V usage is TRBV10-3 and J usage is TRBJ1-2; 7 bases agree with TRBD1. Germline CDR1 and CDR2: ENHRY and SYGVKD. The CDR3 covers 14 residues. Unmatched junction bases numbered 5, after V lost 6 bases and J lost 1 base. CDR3 DNA: TGTGCCATCAGCCGGGACAGAGATAACTATGGCTACACCTTC. Amino acids: CAISRDRDNYGYTF.

The chain employs TRBV30 and TRBJ2-6; 8 nucleotides align to TRBD1. The CDR3 runs 14 residues. In germline, CDR1 is GTSNPN, CDR2 SVGIG (reference sequence). V dropped 7 bases and J dropped 4; count of bases not matched to a gene: 6. The CDR3 bases are TGTGCCTTCATGACAGGGGACGGGGCCAACGTCCTGACTTTC. Amino acids: CAFMTGDGANVLTF. The entire variable domain, with the rest obtained from reference TRBV30 and TRBJ2-6, is as follows: SQTIHQWPATLVQPVGSPLSLECTVEGTSNPNLYWYRQAAGRGLQLLFYSVGIGQISSEVPQNLSASRPQDRQFILSSKKLLLSDSGFYLCAFMTGDGANVLTFGAGSRLTVL.

This clone was seen once. This sequence joins TRBV3-1 (or the pseudogene TRBV3-2) and TRBJ1-1; 8 bases fit TRBD1. Losses at the gene ends were 4 bases for V and 0 bases for J; bases not matched to a gene: 1. This CDR3 has 14 residues. Germline V lookup: CDR1 LGHDT, CDR2 YNNKEL (reference sequence). DNA for the CDR3: TGTGCCAGCAGCCTGGGACAGGTGAACACTGAAGCTTTCTTT. Amino acid sequence: CASSLGQVNTEAFF.

This clone has just a few counts. The J gene is TRBJ2-7, the V gene TRBV6-2 or TRBV6-3; 12 bases match TRBD1. This CDR3 is built from 14 residues. V was clipped by 5 bases and J by 3 bases; unmatched bases: 2. From germline, CDR1 is MNHEY and CDR2 SVGEGT. In nucleotides, the CDR3 is TGTGCCAGCAGTGGGACAGGGGGCGACTACGAGCAGTACTTC. Translating it yields CASSGTGGDYEQYF.

The V call is TRBV15, the J call TRBJ2-1; TRBD2 aligns across 12 bases. The CDR3 runs to 20 residues. Germline V gene data show CDR1 as LNHNV and CDR2 as YYDKDF (reference sequence). J was trimmed by 4 bases and V by 0 bases; bases with no gene match: 13. Written as DNA, the CDR3 is TGTGCCACCAGCAGAGATCCGACGGGGCTAGCGGGGGGGCGGTACAATGAGCAGTTCTTC. As protein: CATSRDPTGLAGGRYNEQFF.

The chain is built from TRBV4-2 and TRBJ2-3; D is tentatively TRBD1 or TRBD2 (5 bases each). The ends were cut back, 1 base at V and 6 bases at J, with 8 bases in the middle. Germline CDR1 LGHNA, CDR2 YNFKEQ. This CDR3 comprises 13 residues. The CDR3, as DNA: TGTGCCAGCAGCCAAGGCAGGGAGGATACGCAGTATTTT. It yields the protein CASSQGREDTQYF.

The V call is TRBV7-2, the J call TRBJ1-6; 9 positions match TRBD1. Germline loops: CDR1 SGHTA, CDR2 FQGNSA. Trimming cost V 5 bases and J 6 bases; bases outside gene matches: 8. The CDR3 is 16 amino acids. The CDR3 nucleotides read TGTGCCAGCAGCGCCCGGGACAGGGTATCTAATTCACCCCTCCACTTT. Translation gives CASSARDRVSNSPLHF. Drawing the rest from reference TRBV7-2 and TRBJ1-6, the complete variable domain is GAGVSQSPSNKVTEKGKDVELRCDPISGHTALYWYRQSLGQGLEFLIYFQGNSAPDKSGLPSDRFSAERTGGSVSTLTIQRTQQEDSAVYLCASSARDRVSNSPLHFGNGTRLTVT.

This clone appeared once. The chain recombines TRBV3-1 (or the pseudogene TRBV3-2) with TRBJ1-1; D possibly corresponds to TRBD1 (5 bases). This CDR3 is built from 15 residues. Trimming stripped 1 base from V and 5 bases from J, with 14 bases between. Germline assignment: CDR1 LGHDT and CDR2 YNNKEL (reference sequence). CDR3 protein: CASSQVGGGETEAFF. Here the CDR3 DNA reads TGTGCCAGCAGCCAAGTCGGCGGGGGGGAGACTGAAGCTTTCTTT.

The chain employs TRBV27 and TRBJ2-7; D may be TRBD1 (6 bases). The CDR3 length is 13 residues. Deletions cut 6 bases from V and 2 bases from J, with 11 bases between. CDR1 is MNHEY and CDR2 is SMNVEV in the germline V gene (reference sequence). The CDR3 loop reads CASSYRTAYEQYF. CDR3 sequence (DNA): TGTGCCAGCAGCTACAGGACAGCCTACGAGCAGTACTTC.